This TCR beta chain was identified in a study of blood T cell repertoires in COVID-19. Here immunoSEQ multiplex PCR was the method, and the copy in TCRdb shows in-frame clones only, minus some. The sample includes just over 350,000 clones, less than 90% of them seen just once. J gave up 2 bases and V 8 bases, and 6 bases lay outside the gene matches. This CDR3 is built from 13 residues. Germline V gene sequence: CDR1 SEHNR, CDR2 FQNEAQ (reference sequence). This chain links TRBV7-9 with TRBJ2-7; 7 nucleotides line up with TRBD2. This sequence originates from a woman aged 55-69 years with COVID-19, enrolled during active disease. Sequencing input: peripheral blood. The CDR3 DNA is TGTGCCAGCCAGGGAGGGTCTACCTACGAGCAGTACTTC. Amino acid sequence: CASQGGSTYEQYF.